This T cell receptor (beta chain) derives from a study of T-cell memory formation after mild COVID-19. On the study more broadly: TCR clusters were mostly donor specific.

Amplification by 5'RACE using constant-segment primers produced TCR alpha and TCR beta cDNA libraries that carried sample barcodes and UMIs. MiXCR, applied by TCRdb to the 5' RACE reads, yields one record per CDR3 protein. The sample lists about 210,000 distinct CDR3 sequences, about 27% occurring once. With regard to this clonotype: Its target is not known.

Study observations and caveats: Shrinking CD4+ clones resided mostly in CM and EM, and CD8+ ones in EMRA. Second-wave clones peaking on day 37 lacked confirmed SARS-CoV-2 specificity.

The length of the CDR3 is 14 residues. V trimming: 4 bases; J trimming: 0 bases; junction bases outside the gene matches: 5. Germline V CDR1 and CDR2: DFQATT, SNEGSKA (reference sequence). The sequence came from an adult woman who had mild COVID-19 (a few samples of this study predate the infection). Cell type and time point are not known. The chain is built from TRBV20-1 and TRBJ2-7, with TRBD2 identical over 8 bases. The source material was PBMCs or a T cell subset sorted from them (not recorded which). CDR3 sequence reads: CSATGGASSYEQYF. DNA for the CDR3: TGCAGTGCTACGGGGGGGGCTAGCTCCTACGAGCAGTACTTC.